This entry concerns a single T cell receptor beta chain. As yet, its antigen is unknown. The sample belongs to a study of T cell repertoires in cytomegalovirus infection. Study-wide background: HLA-B-restricted CMV epitopes that are well studied were used alongside recently identified HLA-C-restricted ones. Indicated by public TCR beta signatures were CMV infection and matching HLA type. General study findings and limits: Dominant in the ex vivo response were TCR beta clonotypes restricted by HLA-C and specific for CMV.

Via MiXCR, TCRdb re-called the reads, giving one row per CDR3 protein. The table records around 430,000 distinct CDR3 sequences, about 44% of them present only once. V lost 2 bases to trimming and J lost 6 bases, with 8 bases between them. The CDR3 has 13 residues. Germline CDR1 SGHVS, CDR2 FQNEAQ. The chain joins TRBV7-8 to TRBJ2-1; D might be TRBD2 (5 bases). The source was cultured PBMCs, collected from culture after CMV antigen stimulation. The sequence came from a human donor in good health (CMV status not recorded). Some clones in this sample may be carry-over from other donors' samples. The CDR3: CASSLNLANEQFF. The CDR3 bases are TGTGCCAGCAGCTTAAATCTAGCCAATGAGCAGTTCTTC.